The text below deals with one T cell receptor beta chain. Antigen: not known. V was pared by 2 bases and J by 0 bases, with 7 bases between. CDR1 and CDR2 (germline): LNHDA, SQIVND (reference sequence). The CDR3 consists of 14 residues. This entry is derived from a study of T-cell memory formation after mild COVID-19. Study information: TCR clusters showed largely donor specificity. Regarding the study as a whole: Proof of SARS-CoV-2 specificity was absent for the second-wave clones that crested on day 37.

5'RACE primed at constant segments yielded TCR alpha and TCR beta cDNA libraries bearing sample barcodes and UMIs. One entry per CDR3 protein results from TCRdb running MiXCR on the 5' RACE reads. The sample gives a few hundred thousand distinct CDR3 sequences, about 16% of which show up once; about a fifth is in the top ten. The chain carries TRBV19 and TRBJ1-1, with D unclear. This TCR was sampled from a man between 18 and 35 years old who had mild COVID-19 (a few samples of this study predate the infection). Cell type and time point are not known. Sequencing was carried out using PBMCs or a T cell subset sorted from them (not recorded which). CDR3 DNA: TGTGCCAGTAGTATACGGGGAGTGAACACTGAAGCTTTCTTT. It is translated as CASSIRGVNTEAFF.